Here is one TCR beta chain with its context. Germline values: CDR1 SGHTA, CDR2 FQGNSA. The V end lost 8 bases, the J end lost 7 bases, and 11 bases lay between the germline ends. The CDR3 runs to 12 residues. This sample was included in a study of blood T cell repertoires in COVID-19. Study-level background: Collection of acute and convalescent COVID-19 samples took place in the United States, Italy and Spain.

The protocol was immunoSEQ multiplex PCR, while the TCRdb copy is restricted to in-frame clones and leaves out a portion. The repertoire has around 310,000 clones, roughly 90% of them found once; the top ten carry more than 3%. The chain is built from TRBV7-2 and TRBJ1-4; TRBD1 is a possible D gene (5 bases). This TCR came from a woman aged 45-65 years with active or convalescent COVID-19. Sequencing input: peripheral blood. The CDR3 reads CASSRDFEKLFF. The CDR3 DNA sequence: TGTGCCAGCTCCCGGGACTTTGAAAAACTGTTTTTT.